The rows below give T cell receptor beta chains drawn from one sample of a study of blood T cell repertoires in COVID-19. The assay was immunoSEQ multiplex PCR, and TCRdb's table has in-frame clones only and misses some. The data contain around 300,000 clones, over 85% of them singletons. Sequenced input: PBMCs or T cells enriched from blood (not recorded which). These receptors came from a woman aged 30 to 39 who had recovered from COVID-19. Each CDR3 is given with its conserved first and last residue. D genes are given only for firm matches. Rows give clone size only sometimes, using once, few, many, or a class for an expanded clone.

D,J,V,size,CDR3,DNA
-,TRBJ1-2,TRBV6-2/TRBV6-3,few,CASSNTGRAYTF,TGTGCCAGCAGTAACACAGGGCGAGCCTACACCTTC
-,TRBJ1-5,TRBV6-5,-,CASSQTGTGNQPQHF,TGTGCCAGCAGCCAAACAGGGACGGGCAATCAGCCCCAGCATTTT
-,TRBJ1-4,TRBV3-1/TRBV3-2,-,CASSQTREKLFF,TGTGCCAGCAGCCAAACTCGAGAAAAACTGTTTTTT
-,TRBJ1-4,TRBV4-1,once,CASSGSEKLFF,TGCGCCAGCAGCGGGAGTGAAAAACTGTTTTTT
TRBD2,TRBJ2-3,TRBV5-4,-,CASSLGVSGRALVNTQYF,TGTGCCAGCAGCTTGGGGGTTAGCGGGAGGGCCCTGGTAAATACGCAGTATTTT
-,TRBJ2-3,TRBV5-4,-,CASSFDEGSTDTQYF,TGTGCCAGCAGCTTTGACGAGGGTAGCACAGATACGCAGTATTTT
-,TRBJ1-2,TRBV4-1,-,CASSQLGLIGGNLYGYTF,TGCGCCAGCAGCCAGCTGGGCCTGATCGGGGGTAACCTTTATGGCTACACCTTC
-,TRBJ1-1,TRBV3-1/TRBV3-2,-,CASSQVGGVAEAFF,TGTGCCAGCAGCCAAGTGGGGGGGGTCGCTGAAGCTTTCTTT
TRBD1,TRBJ2-3,TRBV6-5,-,CASSQTGISTDTQYF,TGTGCCAGCAGCCAGACAGGGATTAGCACAGATACGCAGTATTTT
TRBD2,TRBJ2-7,TRBV5-4,-,CASSHGLVRTSSAEQYF,TGTGCCAGCAGCCATGGACTTGTTCGGACTAGCTCCGCCGAGCAGTACTTC
-,TRBJ1-2,TRBV6-5,-,CASSRLINYGYTF,TGTGCCAGCAGTCGACTGATTAACTATGGCTACACCTTC
-,TRBJ1-1,TRBV30,once,CAWKQAEVEAFF,TGTGCCTGGAAACAGGCCGAAGTTGAAGCTTTCTTT
TRBD2,TRBJ2-7,TRBV18,-,CASSPGGTATYEQYF,TGTGCCAGCTCACCCGGGGGGACCGCGACCTACGAGCAGTACTTC
-,TRBJ1-5,TRBV12-2,-,CASRLKMRCNQPQHF,TGTGCAAGTCGCTTAAAAATGAGATGCAATCAGCCCCAGCATTTT
-,TRBJ1-5,TRBV28,-,CASSYDSLEQPQHF,TGTGCCAGCAGTTATGACAGCCTGGAGCAGCCCCAGCATTTT
TRBD1,TRBJ1-2,TRBV10-3,-,CAISESRQGVDGYTF,TGTGCCATCAGTGAGTCCCGACAGGGGGTGGATGGCTACACCTTC
-,TRBJ1-4,TRBV19,-,CASSETGEKLFF,TGTGCCAGTAGTGAGACAGGTGAAAAACTGTTTTTT
-,TRBJ2-3,TRBV18,-,CASSLTVGGTTDTQYF,TGTGCCAGCTCCCTAACGGTGGGGGGTACCACAGATACGCAGTATTTT
-,TRBJ2-1,TRBV6-4,-,CASSDRTDYNEQFF,TGTGCCAGCAGTGACCGGACAGACTACAATGAGCAGTTCTTC
TRBD1,TRBJ2-1,TRBV6-6,-,CASSRERTGGNEQFF,TGTGCCAGCAGTCGCGAACGGACAGGGGGTAATGAGCAGTTCTTC
-,TRBJ1-1,TRBV11-3,-,CASSPVSGHQNTEAFF,TGTGCCAGCAGTCCGGTTTCGGGACACCAGAACACTGAAGCTTTCTTT
-,TRBJ1-1,TRBV7-9,-,CASSQAGAHTEAFF,TGTGCCAGCAGCCAAGCGGGGGCTCACACTGAAGCTTTCTTT
-,TRBJ1-3,TRBV5-5,-,CASSQRLDRSAGNTIYF,TGTGCCAGCAGCCAAAGGTTGGACAGAAGTGCGGGAAACACCATATATTTT
-,TRBJ1-1,TRBV6-2/TRBV6-3,-,CASSPNGFMNTEAFF,TGTGCCAGCAGTCCAAACGGGTTCATGAACACTGAAGCTTTCTTT
-,TRBJ1-5,TRBV28,-,CASSLFPGPGSNQPQHF,TGTGCCAGCAGTTTATTTCCTGGCCCGGGGAGCAATCAGCCCCAGCATTTT
-,TRBJ1-2,TRBV29-1,-,CSVAGDNYGYTF,TGCAGCGTTGCGGGGGATAACTATGGCTACACCTTC
TRBD2,TRBJ2-7,TRBV6-5,-,CASRTIIWEGDEQYF,TGTGCCAGCAGAACGATTATATGGGAGGGCGACGAGCAGTACTTC
TRBD1,TRBJ2-2,TRBV13,-,CASSSRGQGNTGELFF,TGTGCCAGCAGCTCCAGGGGACAGGGGAACACCGGGGAGCTGTTTTTT
-,TRBJ1-1,TRBV10-1,-,CASSGGPRNTEAFF,TGCGCCAGCAGTGGGGGGCCACGGAACACTGAAGCTTTCTTT
TRBD1,TRBJ1-1,TRBV6-1,-,CASSEEDRAAFF,TGTGCCAGCAGTGAAGAGGACAGGGCAGCTTTCTTT
-,TRBJ2-7,TRBV30,few,CAWSVSRGREQYF,TGTGCCTGGAGTGTAAGCAGGGGTCGCGAGCAGTACTTC
TRBD2,TRBJ2-3,TRBV10-3,-,CATSGLAGGTDTQYF,TGTGCCACCTCCGGACTAGCGGGAGGCACAGATACGCAGTATTTT
-,TRBJ2-3,TRBV6-4,-,CASSEDSTADTQYF,TGTGCCAGCAGTGAGGACTCAACGGCGGATACGCAGTATTTT
TRBD1,TRBJ2-1,TRBV19,-,CASSTRTPSGTVSYNEQFF,TGTGCCAGTAGTACTCGCACCCCTTCCGGGACAGTCTCCTACAATGAGCAGTTCTTC
TRBD1,TRBJ1-6,TRBV6-5,-,CATFGQGLASPLHF,TGTGCCACGTTCGGACAGGGGTTAGCTTCACCCCTCCACTTT